Listed here are 26 T cell receptor beta chains from one sample, sequenced in a study of OX40 agonist ivuxolimab in advanced cancers. The assay was immunoSEQ multiplex PCR, and TCRdb's table has in-frame clones only and misses some. The sample has about 43,000 clones, less than 85% seen once. The sample consisted of CD4+ or CD8+ T cells sorted from blood, taken in a trial of the OX40 agonist ivuxolimab. The origin of the receptors is an adult with an advanced solid tumor such as melanoma, head and neck, liver or kidney cancer.

This clone was recorded only once. This chain joins TRBV5-1 and TRBJ2-6, with TRBD2 as a possible D gene (5 bases). Germline CDR1 is SGHRS and CDR2 is YFSETQ. V lost 4 bases and J 1 base, leaving 15 bases between the germline ends. The CDR3 extends over 17 amino acids. The DNA of the CDR3 is TGCGCCAGCAGCGGGAGAAATTCGGGGTCTGGGGCCAACGTCCTGACTTTC. This encodes CASSGRNSGSGANVLTF.

J is TRBJ2-7 and V is TRBV5-6, with D possibly being TRBD2 (5 bases). Between the trimmed V and J ends, which lost 4 bases and 2 bases, there was a span of 22 bases. From germline, CDR1 is SGHDT and CDR2 YYEEEE. This CDR3 has 17 amino acids. This CDR3 is CASSPRAGTAVTYEQYF. In nucleotides, the CDR3 is TGTGCCAGCAGCCCGAGGGCCGGAACGGCAGTCACCTACGAGCAGTACTTC.

The chain is built from TRBV11-2 and TRBJ2-5; perhaps TRBD2 as D (6 bases). Trimming stripped 5 bases from V and 5 bases from J, with 12 bases between. This CDR3 contains 13 residues. From germline, CDR1 is SGHAT and CDR2 FQNNGV. The CDR3 sequence: CASSPTRWETQYF. CDR3 DNA sequence: TGTGCCAGCAGCCCGACTAGATGGGAGACCCAGTACTTC.

This chain connects TRBV6-1 to TRBJ2-2, with 7 positions matching TRBD2. The CDR3 consists of 14 residues. After removal of 2 bases from V and 5 bases from J, the junction contained 2 bases not matched to a gene. Germline-derived CDR1 and CDR2 are MNHNS and SASEGT. The CDR3 DNA sequence: TGTGCCAGCAGTGAACAGGGAGGGACCGGGGAGCTGTTTTTT. This encodes CASSEQGGTGELFF.

The chain couples TRBV4-2 to TRBJ1-1, with 10 bases matching TRBD1. Germline V lookup: CDR1 LGHNA, CDR2 YNFKEQ. The CDR3 totals 15 residues. Trimming took 4 bases from V and 0 from J; bases not matched to a gene: 2. The CDR3 sequence is CASSPGQGLNTEAFF. As DNA, the CDR3 is TGTGCCAGCAGCCCGGGACAGGGGCTGAACACTGAAGCTTTCTTT.

The chain uses TRBV7-3 and TRBJ2-1; tentative D call: TRBD1 (5 bases). Per germline, CDR1 SGHTA and CDR2 FQGTGA. This CDR3 contains 14 residues. Deletions cut 2 bases from V and 7 bases from J, with 12 bases between. CDR3: CASSLLGQSNEQFF. The DNA of the CDR3 is TGTGCCAGCAGCTTATTGGGGCAATCGAATGAGCAGTTCTTC.

V gene TRBV6-5 combines with J gene TRBJ1-2, with a possible D match to TRBD1 (5 bases). Deletions cut 5 bases from V and 6 bases from J, with 19 bases between. The CDR3 totals 15 residues. Germline V gene sequence: CDR1 MNHEY, CDR2 SVGAGI. CDR3 in DNA: TGTGCCAGCAGTGGCTCCGAGACAGCGATAAATGGCTACACCTTC. This encodes CASSGSETAINGYTF.

In this sample, this clone turned up a few times. V and J are TRBV30 and TRBJ1-1; the match to TRBD1 covers 7 bases. The junction had 2 bases not matched to a gene; V was cut back by 7 bases and J by 3 bases. Germline CDR1 reads GTSNPN; CDR2 reads SVGIG (reference sequence). The CDR3 is 11 amino acids. CDR3 in DNA: TGTGCCTCCACAGGGGACACTGAAGCTTTCTTT. Amino acid sequence: CASTGDTEAFF.

V usage is TRBV18 and J usage is TRBJ1-1; the D is unclear. V was trimmed by 4 bases and J by 3 bases, leaving 6 bases between them. Per the germline V gene, CDR1 is KGHSH and CDR2 is LQKENI. The CDR3 loop spans 12 amino acids. In DNA, the CDR3 is TGTGCCAGCTCACAAAGGGACACTGAAGCTTTCTTT. Encoded protein: CASSQRDTEAFF.

This chain links TRBV5-5 with TRBJ2-7, with D perhaps TRBD2 (5 bases). Trimming shortened V by 4 bases and J by 7 bases, and 15 bases separated the two germline ends. CDR1 and CDR2 (germline): SGHKS, YYEKEE (reference sequence). The CDR3 consists of 13 residues. The DNA for the CDR3 is TGTGCCAGCAGCCCCGGAGGAGGTCAGGAGCAGTACTTC. Its translation: CASSPGGGQEQYF.

The chain carries TRBV7-9 and TRBJ2-3; D gene uncertain. V was cut by 2 bases and J by 3 bases, with 15 bases left in between. CDR1 and CDR2 from the germline V gene are SEHNR and FQNEAQ (reference sequence). CDR3 length equals 16 residues. The CDR3 coding sequence is TGTGCCAGCAGCTTAACGGACGCAATGACTACAGATACGCAGTATTTT. Translating it yields CASSLTDAMTTDTQYF.

V is TRBV5-4 and J is TRBJ1-6, with D hard to call. V lost 6 bases to trimming and J lost 4 bases, with 5 bases between them. The CDR3 is 12 residues long. The germline CDR1 and CDR2 sequences are SGHNT and YYREEE (reference sequence). CDR3 in amino acids: CASKGYNSPLHF. In DNA, the CDR3 is TGTGCCAGCAAGGGTTATAATTCACCCCTCCACTTT.

This clone was observed a few times. The chain recombines TRBV30 with TRBJ1-5; 10 bases are shared with TRBD1. The V gene end was trimmed by 6 bases and the J gene end by 5 bases; junction bases not matched to a gene: 4. CDR1 GTSNPN and CDR2 SVGIG come from the germline V gene (reference sequence). The CDR3 runs to 13 residues. CDR3 sequence: CACTGTGDQPQHF. The CDR3 DNA reads TGTGCCTGTACCGGGACAGGGGATCAGCCCCAGCATTTT.

This rearrangement joins TRBV5-1 to TRBJ1-1; tentatively, D is TRBD1 (5 bases). Germline loops: CDR1 SGHRS, CDR2 YFSETQ. There are 16 residues in the CDR3. Trimming shortened V by 0 bases and J by 0 bases, and 12 bases separated the two germline ends. CDR3 nucleotides: TGCGCCAGCAGCTTGGGGACAAACGTTATGAACACTGAAGCTTTCTTT. This sequence encodes CASSLGTNVMNTEAFF.

The rearrangement uses TRBV5-6 and TRBJ2-1; weak D call: TRBD1 (6 bases). Germline CDR1 reads SGHDT; CDR2 reads YYEEEE. The CDR3 extends over 16 amino acids. V was clipped by 2 bases and J by 0 bases, with 12 bases between them. The CDR3 nucleotides read TGTGCCAGCAGCTTCCTTACAGGGAGCTCCTACAATGAGCAGTTCTTC. It is translated as CASSFLTGSSYNEQFF.

The rearrangement links TRBV14 to TRBJ2-1, with a possible D match to TRBD1 (6 bases). The CDR3 is made up of 18 amino acids. The germline CDR1 and CDR2 sequences are SGHDN and FVKESK. The V and J ends lost 2 bases and 12 bases respectively, with 29 bases between them. The CDR3 spells CASSQLPQQGIMLLMQFF. The CDR3 region has the DNA TGTGCCAGCAGCCAACTACCACAACAGGGTATTATGCTGCTGATGCAGTTCTTC.

The CDR3 DNA reads as TGTGCCAGCAGCCGAGGTGGGGACAGGGTATTCGACACCTTC. Its translation: CASSRGGDRVFDTF. The chain joins TRBV5-4 to TRBJ1-2; TRBD1 agrees at 9 bases. Germline V gene sequence: CDR1 SGHNT, CDR2 YYREEE (reference sequence). V shed 4 bases and J 12 bases; nucleotides not matched to a gene: 13. The CDR3 contains 14 residues.

The chain combines TRBV7-2 with TRBJ2-7; D might be TRBD2 (6 bases). Deletions cut 5 bases from V and 0 bases from J, with 11 bases between. Germline V gives CDR1 SGHTA, CDR2 FQGNSA. The CDR3 sequence is 14 residues long. CDR3 DNA sequence: TGTGCCAGCAGCCTGGGGGGATTCTCCTACGAGCAGTACTTC. It is translated as CASSLGGFSYEQYF. Together with reference TRBV7-2 and TRBJ2-7, the CDR3 gives the full variable domain: GAGVSQSPSNKVTEKGKDVELRCDPISGHTALYWYRQSLGQGLEFLIYFQGNSAPDKSGLPSDRFSAERTGGSVSTLTIQRTQQEDSAVYLCASSLGGFSYEQYFGPGTRLTVT.

The chain is built from TRBV14 and TRBJ1-6; no clear D gene. V lost 3 bases and J lost 7, with 4 bases in between. CDR1 SGHDN and CDR2 FVKESK come from the germline V gene. The CDR3 runs 12 residues. The CDR3 sequence is CASSHSNSPLHF. The CDR3, as DNA: TGTGCCAGCAGCCATTCCAATTCACCCCTCCACTTT.

This clone came up a few times. The chain links TRBV6-5 to TRBJ1-2; the D is unclear. There are 12 residues in the CDR3. Per germline, CDR1 MNHEY and CDR2 SVGAGI. Trimming shortened V by 5 bases and J by 7 bases, and 11 bases separated the two germline ends. CDR3 loop: CASSPARGGYTF. DNA of the CDR3: TGTGCCAGCAGTCCGGCGCGGGGTGGCTACACCTTC.

This clone was found a few times. The chain couples TRBV19 to TRBJ1-1, with D possibly being TRBD1 (6 bases). Germline values: CDR1 LNHDA, CDR2 SQIVND (reference sequence). This CDR3 spans 14 amino acids. V was clipped by 8 bases and J by 3 bases, with 16 bases between them. CDR3 nucleotides: TGTGCCAGTCTAGGGACCGACAGGTACACTGAAGCTTTCTTT. It translates to CASLGTDRYTEAFF.

V gene TRBV30 combines with J gene TRBJ1-2, with 10 bases identical to TRBD1. The CDR3 has 15 residues. Germline V gene data show CDR1 as GTSNPN and CDR2 as SVGIG (reference sequence). J gave up 8 bases and V 1 base, and 10 bases lay outside the gene matches. The CDR3 spells CAWSGPDRGRGGYTF. The CDR3 DNA reads as TGTGCCTGGAGTGGCCCCGACAGGGGGCGAGGCGGCTACACCTTC.

This clone was found once. The genes are TRBV18 and TRBJ2-1; possible D gene TRBD2, 6 bases. The V gene lost 3 bases and the J gene lost 7 bases, with 16 bases spanning the gap. Germline CDR1 is KGHSH and CDR2 is LQKENI. This CDR3 has 15 amino acids. DNA of the CDR3: TGTGCCAGCTCACCGGGGCTCGGGAGAGGTAATGAGCAGTTCTTC. Amino acids: CASSPGLGRGNEQFF.

This clone occurred once. The CDR3 DNA follows: TGCGCCAGCAGCTCCTCAGGGGGCGAAAATAATTCACCCCTCCACTTT. Protein: CASSSSGGENNSPLHF. The chain carries TRBV5-1 and TRBJ1-6; TRBD1 matches at 8 bases. The germline CDR1 and CDR2 sequences are SGHRS and YFSETQ. The CDR3 runs to 16 residues. With V trimmed by 3 bases and J by 5 bases, 7 bases remained unmatched.

The V call is TRBV30, the J call TRBJ1-2; D not certain. CDR1 is GTSNPN and CDR2 is SVGIG in the germline V gene (reference sequence). Trimming removed 0 bases from V and 3 bases from J, with 14 bases in between. The CDR3 sequence is 15 residues long. Here the CDR3 reads CAWSVGRRGDYGYTF. CDR3 DNA: TGTGCCTGGAGTGTAGGCAGGCGGGGTGACTATGGCTACACCTTC.

The chain employs TRBV13 and TRBJ2-1; maybe TRBD1 (5 bases). The V end was cut by 3 bases, the J end by 7 bases, with 10 bases between. The CDR3 is 13 amino acids. Germline V gene sequence: CDR1 PRHDT, CDR2 FYEKMQ (reference sequence). CDR3 bases: TGTGCCAGCAGCTTGACAGCAGGGAATGAGCAGTTCTTC. Protein sequence: CASSLTAGNEQFF.